Below, one TCR beta chain is given with its context. The source of the sample is a study of blood T cell repertoires in COVID-19. The assay was immunoSEQ multiplex PCR, and TCRdb's table has in-frame clones only and misses some. The repertoire has roughly 160,000 clones, 86% of them found once; the top ten carry roughly 0.95%. This CDR3 spans 13 amino acids. The germline gives CDR1 SGHRS, CDR2 YFSETQ. J was trimmed by 8 bases and V by 1 base; bases with no gene match: 4. The V gene is TRBV5-1, the J gene TRBJ1-2; 8 bases match TRBD1. This sequence originates from a man aged 18-30 years with acute or convalescent COVID-19. Material: peripheral blood. As DNA, the CDR3 is TGCGCCAGCAGCTTGTCAGGGGGCGTGGGCTACACCTTC. Translating it yields CASSLSGGVGYTF.